Below are 28 T cell receptor beta chains sequenced from a single sample in a study of T cell changes during pregnancy in multiple sclerosis. Using immunoSEQ multiplex PCR, the repertoire was profiled, and TCRdb retains in-frame clones only, with some absent. The table shows 70,000 or so clones, with roughly 91% occurring only once. The sequencing used peripheral blood, collected in the third trimester of pregnancy. The source is a female donor with multiple sclerosis, enrolled in a pregnancy study.

This chain links TRBV7-2 with TRBJ1-2, with D perhaps TRBD1 (6 bases). Trimming took 2 bases from V and 6 from J, leaving 16 bases between them. The CDR3 runs to 15 residues. Per the germline V gene, CDR1 is SGHTA and CDR2 is FQGNSA. CDR3 DNA: TGTGCCAGCAGCTTAAGAACCACAGGGTATAATGGCTACACCTTC. Amino acids: CASSLRTTGYNGYTF.

The chain employs TRBV21-1 and TRBJ1-5; whether TRBD1, the table's D call, matches the DNA was not checked. TRBV21-1 is deemed a pseudogene. This CDR3 is built from 15 residues. The CDR3 loop reads CASSKDRDSDQPQHF. The CDR3 DNA sequence: TGTGCCAGCAGCAAAGACCGGGACAGCGATCAGCCCCAGCATTTT.

The chain is built from TRBV5-1 and TRBJ2-5, with 11 bases lining up with TRBD1. J gave up 5 bases and V 4 bases, and 4 bases lay outside the gene matches. This CDR3 region has 14 residues. CDR1 and CDR2 (germline): SGHRS, YFSETQ. CDR3 in amino acids: CASSPGTGGETQYF. In DNA form, the CDR3 reads TGCGCCAGCAGCCCCGGGACAGGGGGTGAGACCCAGTACTTC.

The chain links TRBV9 to TRBJ1-2; D remains unclear. The CDR3 length is 14 residues. V was pared by 3 bases and J by 6 bases, with 15 bases between. Germline-derived CDR1 and CDR2 are SGDLS and YYNGEE. The CDR3 spells CASSARVEIDGYTF. The CDR3 bases are TGTGCCAGCAGCGCCCGGGTTGAGATTGATGGCTACACCTTC. Complete variable domain (other parts from reference TRBV9 and TRBJ1-2): DSGVTQTPKHLITATGQRVTLRCSPRSGDLSVYWYQQSLDQGLQFLIQYYNGEERAKGNILERFSAQQFPDLHSELNLSSLELGDSALYFCASSARVEIDGYTFGSGTRLTVV.

The chain links TRBV16 to TRBJ1-1, with 8 nucleotides matching TRBD1. Losses at the gene ends were 4 bases for V and 5 bases for J; bases not matched to a gene: 12. CDR3 length: 16 residues. CDR1 is KGHSY, CDR2 FQNENV, per germline. The CDR3 DNA sequence: TGTGCCAGCAGCCTGACAGGGGACCTCCTGAGAACTGAAGCTTTCTTT. This sequence encodes CASSLTGDLLRTEAFF.

The V and J genes are TRBV12-5 and TRBJ1-4, with a possible D match to TRBD1 (5 bases). Looked up from germline, CDR1 is LGHNT and CDR2 is FRNRAP. The CDR3 is 17 amino acids. V was pared by 7 bases and J by 0 bases, with 18 bases between. CDR3 residues: CASAGGESAATNEKLFF. For the CDR3, the DNA is TGTGCTAGTGCCGGGGGGGAGTCCGCTGCAACTAATGAAAAACTGTTTTTT.

V is TRBV4-1 and J is TRBJ1-1; D unresolved. In germline, CDR1 is MGHRA, CDR2 YSYEKL. Trimming removed 0 bases from V and 8 bases from J, with 13 bases in between. The CDR3 extends over 14 amino acids. Here the CDR3 DNA reads TGCGCCAGCAGCCAAGATGCTGCAAGAGCCGAAGCTTTCTTT. It yields the protein CASSQDAARAEAFF.

This chain's CDR3 is CASSVGLDTDTQYF. CDR3 DNA: TGTGCCAGCAGCGTAGGGCTAGATACAGATACGCAGTATTTT. This chain connects TRBV9 to TRBJ2-3; D unclear. The V gene's germline CDR1 is SGDLS and CDR2 YYNGEE. V was clipped by 0 bases and J by 3 bases, with 8 bases between them. This CDR3 is built from 14 residues.

V and J are TRBV11-2 and TRBJ2-5, with TRBD2 matching 13 bases. Germline V gives CDR1 SGHAT, CDR2 FQNNGV. V dropped 1 base and J dropped 4; count of bases not matched to a gene: 6. The CDR3 is made up of 17 amino acids. CDR3 DNA sequence: TGTGCCAGCAGCTTAGGACTAGCGGGGGGTGTTATAGAGACCCAGTACTTC. Encoded protein: CASSLGLAGGVIETQYF.

Comment on this clone: One end of the junction is discordant with germline, which a read error may explain. The chain couples TRBV7-7 to TRBJ2-5, with D uncertain. Germline-derived CDR1 and CDR2 are SSHAT and FNYEAQ (reference sequence). This CDR3 contains 13 residues. CDR3 bases: TGTGCTAGCAGCTTAAGTTGGCGGGAGACCCAGTACTTC. Translating gives CASSLSWRETQYF.

The J gene is TRBJ2-7, the V gene TRBV5-4; maybe TRBD1 (6 bases). The CDR3 length is 15 residues. Trimming shortened V by 3 bases and J by 3 bases, and 16 bases separated the two germline ends. The germline CDR1 and CDR2 sequences are SGHNT and YYREEE (reference sequence). CDR3 region: CASSSQRTEDYEQYF. Written as DNA, the CDR3 is TGTGCCAGCAGCTCGCAGCGGACAGAGGACTACGAGCAGTACTTC.

The J gene is TRBJ2-5, the V gene TRBV10-2, with a possible D match to TRBD2 (6 bases). V was pared by 6 bases and J by 4 bases, with 9 bases between. The germline V gene has CDR1 WSHSY and CDR2 SAAADI. The CDR3 runs 12 residues. CDR3 in DNA: TGCGCCAGCAGCGGGGGTGGAGAGACCCAGTACTTC. Protein: CASSGGGETQYF.

The genes are TRBV29-1 and TRBJ1-2; D possibly corresponds to TRBD1 (5 bases). CDR3 length equals 12 residues. From germline, CDR1 is SQVTM and CDR2 ANQGSEA. V gave up 4 bases and J gave up 4 bases, with 10 bases separating them. CDR3 protein: CSVASGPYGYTF. CDR3 bases: TGCAGCGTTGCGTCAGGGCCCTATGGCTACACCTTC.

For the CDR3, the DNA is TGCAGTGCTATCCAGGGACCCCTCCACTTT. This encodes CSAIQGPLHF. This chain uses TRBV20-1 with TRBJ1-6; tentatively, D is TRBD1 (5 bases). Trimming cost V 4 bases and J 12 bases, with 7 bases left between them. CDR3 length equals 10 residues. Germline CDR1 is DFQATT and CDR2 is SNEGSKA (reference sequence).

The chain employs TRBV27 and TRBJ1-4; TRBD1 might be the D (5 bases). The germline V and J ends were trimmed by 1 base and 0 bases, with 9 bases remaining between them. Germline V lookup: CDR1 MNHEY, CDR2 SMNVEV (reference sequence). There are 16 residues in the CDR3. The CDR3 region is CASSLLGHSTNEKLFF. CDR3 sequence (DNA): TGTGCCAGCAGTTTATTGGGGCATTCAACTAATGAAAAACTGTTTTTT. Full variable domain (missing parts from reference TRBV27 and TRBJ1-4): EAQVTQNPRYLITVTGKKLTVTCSQNMNHEYMSWYRQDPGLGLRQIYYSMNVEVTDKGDVPEGYKVSRKEKRNFPLILESPSPNQTSLYFCASSLLGHSTNEKLFFGSGTQLSVL.

The chain couples TRBV6-1 to TRBJ1-3; no reliable D call. The CDR3 covers 15 residues. Germline assignment: CDR1 MNHNS and CDR2 SASEGT. Between the trimmed V and J ends, which lost 0 bases and 1 base, there was a span of 7 bases. The CDR3 region has the DNA TGTGCCAGCAGTGAAGCGTGGGAGTCTGGAAACACCATATATTTT. Amino acid sequence: CASSEAWESGNTIYF.

The V and J genes are TRBV5-5 and TRBJ2-7; 7 bases are a match to TRBD1. There are 15 residues in the CDR3. Per germline, CDR1 SGHKS and CDR2 YYEKEE (reference sequence). J lost 4 bases, V lost 0 bases, and 7 bases had no gene match. Here the CDR3 DNA reads TGTGCCAGCAGCTTGGGTAGGGTCAGGGGGTACGAGCAGTACTTC. This gives the protein CASSLGRVRGYEQYF.

The chain has TRBV28 and TRBJ1-2; 7 bases fit TRBD1. This CDR3 is built from 16 residues. Trimming cost V 6 bases and J 7 bases; bases outside gene matches: 17. Germline V lookup: CDR1 MDHEN, CDR2 SYDVKM. CDR3: CASRLHQGQFQLGYTF. For the CDR3, the DNA is TGTGCCAGCAGGCTCCACCAGGGACAGTTTCAGCTTGGCTACACCTTC.

The chain carries TRBV7-3 and TRBJ2-3, with D possibly matching TRBD2 (5 bases). The CDR3 has 15 residues. Trimming removed 3 bases at V and 2 bases at J, with 12 bases between. CDR1 SGHTA and CDR2 FQGTGA come from the germline V gene. The CDR3 region is CASSLAGRFTDTQYF. CDR3 DNA sequence: TGTGCCAGCAGCTTGGCGGGCCGCTTCACAGATACGCAGTATTTT.

V and J are TRBV28 and TRBJ1-5; D possibly corresponds to TRBD1 (6 bases). This CDR3 comprises 14 residues. Germline-derived CDR1 and CDR2 are MDHEN and SYDVKM. Deletions cut 10 bases from V and 2 bases from J, with 15 bases between. CDR3 DNA sequence: TGTGCCATTACAGGGAAATGGCGCAATCAGCCCCAGCATTTT. It specifies CAITGKWRNQPQHF.

V and J are TRBV19 and TRBJ1-1; the D gene is possibly TRBD1 (6 bases). Germline CDR1 LNHDA, CDR2 SQIVND (reference sequence). This CDR3 comprises 15 residues. The V and J ends lost 5 bases and 0 bases respectively, with 13 bases between them. The CDR3 nucleotides are TGTGCCAGTAGTGAAGCACAGGGTCTGAACACTGAAGCTTTCTTT. Encoded protein: CASSEAQGLNTEAFF.

The chain couples TRBV19 to TRBJ2-1, with 8 bases identical to TRBD2. The CDR3 loop spans 15 amino acids. CDR1 is LNHDA, CDR2 SQIVND, per germline (reference sequence). V was pared by 6 bases and J by 5 bases, with 9 bases of the junction left unmatched. CDR3 loop: CASRDGGAGNNEQFF. The CDR3 region has the DNA TGTGCCAGTAGAGACGGGGGGGCAGGGAACAATGAGCAGTTCTTC.

The chain joins TRBV9 to TRBJ2-1; D is possibly TRBD2 (7 bases). The CDR3 is 15 residues long. CDR1 is SGDLS and CDR2 is YYNGEE in the germline V gene. V lost 0 bases and J 5 bases, leaving 12 bases between the germline ends. The CDR3 region is CASSVGGGWNNEQFF. The CDR3 DNA reads TGTGCCAGCAGCGTAGGGGGGGGCTGGAACAATGAGCAGTTCTTC.

The chain combines TRBV11-3 with TRBJ2-7, with TRBD1 as a possible D gene (7 bases). The germline CDR1 and CDR2 sequences are SGHNT and YENEEA. V was clipped by 0 bases and J by 4 bases, with 19 bases between them. This CDR3 has 17 residues. The CDR3 nucleotides are TGTGCCAGCAGCTTAGATCGCAGGGGGGAATTCGAGTACGAGCAGTACTTC. Its translation is CASSLDRRGEFEYEQYF.

V gene TRBV19 combines with J gene TRBJ2-2, with 7 bases matching TRBD1. V lost 5 bases to trimming and J lost 1 base; unmatched junction nucleotides: 4. CDR1 and CDR2 (germline): LNHDA, SQIVND (reference sequence). The CDR3 spans 15 residues. CDR3 residues: CASSPTGWNTGELFF. CDR3 nucleotide sequence: TGTGCCAGTAGTCCGACAGGGTGGAACACCGGGGAGCTGTTTTTT.

The chain employs TRBV29-1 and TRBJ2-1; D remains unclear. Germline-derived CDR1 and CDR2 are SQVTM and ANQGSEA. This CDR3 is built from 12 residues. V was cut by 7 bases and J by 0 bases, with 7 bases left in between. Here the CDR3 DNA reads TGCAGCGCCCTGAGCTCCTACAATGAGCAGTTCTTC. This sequence encodes CSALSSYNEQFF.

This clone has only one observation. The chain combines TRBV7-8 with TRBJ2-7, with 8 bases aligning to TRBD1. Germline loops: CDR1 SGHVS, CDR2 FQNEAQ. This CDR3 is 12 amino acids long. V shed 4 bases and J 5 bases; nucleotides not matched to a gene: 1. In DNA, the CDR3 is TGTGCCAGCAGCTCAGGGGGCCACGAGCAGTACTTC. It translates to CASSSGGHEQYF.

This rearrangement joins TRBV5-1 to TRBJ2-7; 10 bases match TRBD1. Trimming cost V 2 bases and J 6 bases; bases outside gene matches: 2. Germline V gene lookup returns CDR1 SGHRS and CDR2 YFSETQ. The CDR3 consists of 13 residues. Here the CDR3 reads CASSLGQGGEQYF. CDR3 in DNA: TGCGCCAGCAGCTTAGGACAGGGGGGCGAGCAGTACTTC.